This T cell receptor beta chain is drawn from a study of cytomegalovirus exposure and HLA in healthy donors. V shed 1 base and J shed 3 bases, with 14 bases lying between them. Germline assignment: CDR1 MGHDK and CDR2 SYGVNS. The CDR3 spans 16 residues. On this clone: Its antigen is as yet unknown.

PCR employed 60 Vbeta and 13 Jbeta primers. Clones were read by immunoSEQ multiplex PCR, and TCRdb kept only the in-frame ones, dropping some. The table records 150,000 or so clones, around 68% of them present only once. Findings and caveats of the study: What a later analysis showed was that several of the most significant clusters appeared linked to common viral pathogens. TCR beta V segments were, for the most part, productive about 87% or about 30% of the time in an earlier analysis. In a later analysis, most CMV-associated TCR beta chains appeared HLA-restricted. Roughly 170 TCR beta chains were listed as cytomegalovirus-associated.

The TCR sequence derives from a man aged 25-40 years in good health and CMV-seronegative. This chain connects TRBV25-1 to TRBJ2-3; D perhaps matches TRBD2 (5 bases). Material for sequencing was PBMCs. The chain's CDR3 is CASSEFAGGGTDTQYF. Here the CDR3 DNA reads TGTGCCAGCAGTGAATTTGCGGGTGGCGGGACAGATACGCAGTATTTT.